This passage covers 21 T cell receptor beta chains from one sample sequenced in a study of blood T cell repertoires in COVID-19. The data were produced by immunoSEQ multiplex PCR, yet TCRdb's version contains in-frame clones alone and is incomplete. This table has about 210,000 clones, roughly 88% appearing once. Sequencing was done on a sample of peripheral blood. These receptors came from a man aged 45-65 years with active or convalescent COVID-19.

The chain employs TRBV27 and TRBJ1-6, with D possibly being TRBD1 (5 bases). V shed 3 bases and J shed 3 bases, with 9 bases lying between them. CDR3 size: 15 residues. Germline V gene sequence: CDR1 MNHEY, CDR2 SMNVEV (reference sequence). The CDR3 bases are TGTGCCAGCAGTTTTGGGGGGGTCTATAATTCACCCCTCCACTTT. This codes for CASSFGGVYNSPLHF.

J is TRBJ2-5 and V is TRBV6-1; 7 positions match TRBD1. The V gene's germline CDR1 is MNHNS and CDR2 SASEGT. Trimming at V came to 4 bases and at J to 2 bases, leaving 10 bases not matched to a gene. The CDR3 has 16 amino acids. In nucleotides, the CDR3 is TGTGCCAGCAGTGCCCACCCACAGGGGATACAAGAGACCCAGTACTTC. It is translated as CASSAHPQGIQETQYF.

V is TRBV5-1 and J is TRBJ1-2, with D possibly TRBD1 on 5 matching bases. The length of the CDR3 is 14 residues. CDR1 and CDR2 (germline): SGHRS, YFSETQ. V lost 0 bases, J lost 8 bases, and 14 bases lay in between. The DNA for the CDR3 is TGCGCCAGCAGCTTGGACCCAGGGCTGGGAGGCTACACCTTC. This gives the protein CASSLDPGLGGYTF.

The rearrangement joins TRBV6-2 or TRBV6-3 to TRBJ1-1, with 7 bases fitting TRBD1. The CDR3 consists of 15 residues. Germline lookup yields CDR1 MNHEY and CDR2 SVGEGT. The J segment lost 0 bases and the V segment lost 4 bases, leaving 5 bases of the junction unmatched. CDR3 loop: CASSSGQVVNTEAFF. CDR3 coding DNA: TGTGCCAGCAGTTCCGGACAGGTCGTGAACACTGAAGCTTTCTTT.

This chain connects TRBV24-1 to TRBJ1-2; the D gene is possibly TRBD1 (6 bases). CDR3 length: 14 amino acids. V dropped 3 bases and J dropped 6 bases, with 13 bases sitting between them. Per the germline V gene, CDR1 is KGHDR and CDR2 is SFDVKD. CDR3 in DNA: TGTGCCACCAGTGATCCTGGACAGAAGGATGGCTACACCTTC. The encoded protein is CATSDPGQKDGYTF.

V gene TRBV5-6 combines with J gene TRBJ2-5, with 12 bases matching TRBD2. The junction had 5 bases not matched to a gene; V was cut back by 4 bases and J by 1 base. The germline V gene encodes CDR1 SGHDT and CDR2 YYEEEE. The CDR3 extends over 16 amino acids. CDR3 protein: CASSLRLAGAQETQYF. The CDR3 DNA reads TGTGCCAGCAGCCTAAGACTAGCGGGAGCCCAAGAGACCCAGTACTTC.

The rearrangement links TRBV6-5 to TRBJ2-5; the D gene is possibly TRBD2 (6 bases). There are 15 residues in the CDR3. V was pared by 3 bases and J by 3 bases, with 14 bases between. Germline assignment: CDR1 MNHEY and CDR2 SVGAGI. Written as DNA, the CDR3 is TGTGCCAGCAGTTATGGGCCCTGGGGGGAAGAGACCCAGTACTTC. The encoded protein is CASSYGPWGEETQYF.

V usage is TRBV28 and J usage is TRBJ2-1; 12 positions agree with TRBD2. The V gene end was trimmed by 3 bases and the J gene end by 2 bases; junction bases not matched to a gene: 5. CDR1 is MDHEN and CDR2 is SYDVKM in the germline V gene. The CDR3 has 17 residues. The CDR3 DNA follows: TGTGCCAGCAGTTTTCGACTAGCGGGGGCCCCCTACAATGAGCAGTTCTTC. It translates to CASSFRLAGAPYNEQFF.

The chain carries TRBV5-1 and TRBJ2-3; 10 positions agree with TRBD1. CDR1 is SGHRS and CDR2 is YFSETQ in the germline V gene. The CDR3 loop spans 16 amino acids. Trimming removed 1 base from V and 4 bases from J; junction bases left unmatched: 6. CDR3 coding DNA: TGCGCCAGCAGCTTGAACCGGGACAGGGGAGCAGATACGCAGTATTTT. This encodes CASSLNRDRGADTQYF.

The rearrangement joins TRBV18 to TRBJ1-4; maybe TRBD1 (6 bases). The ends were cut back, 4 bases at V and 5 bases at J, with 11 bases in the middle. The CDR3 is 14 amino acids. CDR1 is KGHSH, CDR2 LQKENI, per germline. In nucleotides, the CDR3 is TGTGCCAGCTCACGTTCGCAGGGGAATGAAAAACTGTTTTTT. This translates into CASSRSQGNEKLFF.

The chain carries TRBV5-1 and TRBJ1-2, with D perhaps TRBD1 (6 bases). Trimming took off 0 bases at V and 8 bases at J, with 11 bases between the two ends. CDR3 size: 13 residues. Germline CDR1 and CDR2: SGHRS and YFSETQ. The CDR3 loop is CASSLEGGGGYTF. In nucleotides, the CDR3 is TGCGCCAGCAGCTTGGAGGGGGGGGGCGGCTACACCTTC.

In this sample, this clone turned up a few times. This CDR3 reads CASSTRTGTGGVYNEQFF. CDR3 coding DNA: TGTGCCAGCAGTACCCGTACCGGGACAGGGGGTGTTTACAATGAGCAGTTCTTC. The chain carries TRBV2 and TRBJ2-1; 11 bases are shared with TRBD1. V shed 5 bases, J shed 4 bases, and the junction held 13 bases outside the gene matches. The length of the CDR3 is 18 residues. The germline gives CDR1 SNHLY, CDR2 FYNNEI.

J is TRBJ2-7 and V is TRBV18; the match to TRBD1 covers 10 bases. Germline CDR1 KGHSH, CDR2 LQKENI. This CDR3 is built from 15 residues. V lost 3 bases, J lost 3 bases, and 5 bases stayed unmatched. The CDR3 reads CASSPGQGSVYEQYF. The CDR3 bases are TGTGCCAGCTCACCGGGACAGGGGTCCGTCTACGAGCAGTACTTC.

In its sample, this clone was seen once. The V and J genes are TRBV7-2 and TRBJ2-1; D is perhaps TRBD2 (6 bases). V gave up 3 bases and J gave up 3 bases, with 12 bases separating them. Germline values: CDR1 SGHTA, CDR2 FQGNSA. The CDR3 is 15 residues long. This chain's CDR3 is CASSFGRGYYNEQFF. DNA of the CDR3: TGTGCCAGCAGCTTTGGGCGGGGTTACTACAATGAGCAGTTCTTC. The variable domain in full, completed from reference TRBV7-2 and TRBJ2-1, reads GAGVSQSPSNKVTEKGKDVELRCDPISGHTALYWYRQSLGQGLEFLIYFQGNSAPDKSGLPSDRFSAERTGGSVSTLTIQRTQQEDSAVYLCASSFGRGYYNEQFFGPGTRLTVL.

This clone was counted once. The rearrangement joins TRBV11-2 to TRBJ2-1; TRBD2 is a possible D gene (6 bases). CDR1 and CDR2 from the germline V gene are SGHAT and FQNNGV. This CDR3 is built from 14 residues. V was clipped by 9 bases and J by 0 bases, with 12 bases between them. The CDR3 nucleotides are TGTGCCAGTCTGCCGGGGGTCTCCTACAATGAGCAGTTCTTC. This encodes CASLPGVSYNEQFF.

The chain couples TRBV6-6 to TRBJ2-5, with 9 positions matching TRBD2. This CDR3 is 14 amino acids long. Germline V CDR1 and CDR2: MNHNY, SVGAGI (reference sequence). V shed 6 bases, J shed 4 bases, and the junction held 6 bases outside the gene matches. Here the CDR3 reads CASSLAGAGETQYF. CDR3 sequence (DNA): TGTGCCAGCAGCTTAGCGGGAGCAGGAGAGACCCAGTACTTC.

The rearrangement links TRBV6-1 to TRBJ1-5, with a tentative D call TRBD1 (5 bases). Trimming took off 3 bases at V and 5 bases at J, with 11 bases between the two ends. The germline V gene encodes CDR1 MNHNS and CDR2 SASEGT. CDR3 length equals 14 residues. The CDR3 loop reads CASSDSQGYQPQHF. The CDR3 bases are TGTGCCAGCAGTGATTCCCAGGGTTATCAGCCCCAGCATTTT.

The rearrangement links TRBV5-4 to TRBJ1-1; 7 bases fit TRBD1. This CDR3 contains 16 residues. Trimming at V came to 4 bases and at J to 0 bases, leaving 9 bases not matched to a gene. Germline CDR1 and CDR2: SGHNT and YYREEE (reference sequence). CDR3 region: CASSLDRASMNTEAFF. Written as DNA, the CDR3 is TGTGCCAGCAGCCTCGACAGGGCTTCCATGAACACTGAAGCTTTCTTT.

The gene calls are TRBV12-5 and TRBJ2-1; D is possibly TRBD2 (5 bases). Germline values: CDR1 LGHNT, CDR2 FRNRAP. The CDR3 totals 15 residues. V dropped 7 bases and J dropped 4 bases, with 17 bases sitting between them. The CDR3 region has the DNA TGTGCTAGTGCTCGGGGTGGGGATTGGTACAATGAGCAGTTCTTC. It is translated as CASARGGDWYNEQFF.

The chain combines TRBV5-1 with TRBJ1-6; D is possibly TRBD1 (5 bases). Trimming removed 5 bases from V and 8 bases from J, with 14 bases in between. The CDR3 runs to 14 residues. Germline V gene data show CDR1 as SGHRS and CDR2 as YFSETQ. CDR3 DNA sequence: TGCGCCAGCAGTCGGGGGGTTATTGATTCACCCCTCCACTTT. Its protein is CASSRGVIDSPLHF.

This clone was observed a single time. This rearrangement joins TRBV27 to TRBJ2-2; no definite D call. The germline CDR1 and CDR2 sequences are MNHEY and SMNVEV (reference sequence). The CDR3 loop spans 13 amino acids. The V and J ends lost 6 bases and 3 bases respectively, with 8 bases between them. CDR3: CASRPGHTGELFF. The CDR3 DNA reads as TGTGCCAGCAGGCCGGGTCACACCGGGGAGCTGTTTTTT.